The rows below give T cell receptor beta chains drawn from one sample of a study of naive and memory T cell subsets. TCRdb reprocessed the UMI-ligation and nested PCR reads via MiXCR and lists one record per CDR3 protein. Counted here are roughly 99,000 distinct CDR3 sequences, 11% occurring once; the ten biggest clones make up 0.12% to 0.15%. The sequenced sample consisted of naive CD4+ T cells from blood. The receptors originated from a human donor in good health. Each CDR3 is given with its conserved first and last residue. D genes are given only for firm matches. Clone size is not always given. Where it is, it says once, few, many or a class for expanded clones.

>TRBJ1-1|TRBV7-3|NA|TRBD1
TGTGCCAGCAGCTTACAGGGGGCAGGGGTAGCGGACACTGAAGCTTTCTTT
CASSLQGAGVADTEAFF
>TRBJ2-5|TRBV4-3|many|NA
TGCGCCAGCAGCCAAGATCGAGAGACCCAGTACTTC
CASSQDRETQYF
>TRBJ2-1|TRBV28|many|TRBD1
TGTGCCAGCAGTTGGACAGGGGTTAGGTATGAGCAGTTCTTC
CASSWTGVRYEQFF
>TRBJ2-7|TRBV6-2/TRBV6-3|few|NA
TGTGCCAGCAGCCCCCTTGGCGGCCAGACAAAGTCATTCTCCTACGAGCAGTACTTC
CASSPLGGQTKSFSYEQYF
>TRBJ1-4|TRBV20-1|NA|NA
TGCAGTGCTAGTCGGAGGGACGAAAAACTGTTTTTT
CSASRRDEKLFF
>TRBJ2-7|TRBV29-1|NA|NA
TGCAGCGTTGAAGTAGGGGACAAGTACGAGCAGTACTTC
CSVEVGDKYEQYF
>TRBJ2-6|TRBV7-9|NA|NA
TGTGCCAGCACCCGGACAGACTCTGGGGCCAACGTCCTGACTTTC
CASTRTDSGANVLTF
>TRBJ2-1|TRBV7-9|NA|NA
TGTGCCAGCAGCTTAGTCACCGGGCGGAACAATGAGCAGTTCTTC
CASSLVTGRNNEQFF
>TRBJ2-2|TRBV9|many|TRBD2
TGTGCCAGCAGCGTAGAGGGACTAGTTGGGGAGCTGTTTTTT
CASSVEGLVGELFF
>TRBJ2-1|TRBV29-1|many|NA
TGCAGCGTTGAACCCCTCAATGAGCAGTTCTTC
CSVEPLNEQFF
>TRBJ2-7|TRBV18|few|TRBD1
TGTGCCAGCTCACCACGACAGGGGGCATCCTACGAGCAGTACTTC
CASSPRQGASYEQYF
>TRBJ2-5|TRBV11-2|NA|NA
TGTGCCAGCAGCTTGGCGGGCCTGGCGACCCAGTACTTC
CASSLAGLATQYF
>TRBJ1-1|TRBV6-2/TRBV6-3|NA|NA
TGTGCCAGCAGTTGGGGCAGGGCCGCTGAAGCTTTCTTT
CASSWGRAAEAFF
>TRBJ2-1|TRBV4-3|few|TRBD1
TGCGCCAGCAGTCTCAGGACAGGGGACTACAATGAGCAGTTCTTC
CASSLRTGDYNEQFF
>TRBJ1-5|TRBV19|many|TRBD1
TGTGCCAGTAGAGAGGACAGGGGGCCCAATCAGCCCCAGCATTTT
CASREDRGPNQPQHF
>TRBJ1-2|TRBV29-1|NA|NA
TGCAGCGTACAGACAGCCAGCTATGGCTACACCTTC
CSVQTASYGYTF
>TRBJ2-5|TRBV25-1|few|TRBD2
TGTGCCAGCAGTGAATACCGGGGGGGGCACCAAGAGACCCAGTACTTC
CASSEYRGGHQETQYF
>TRBJ2-3|TRBV6-2/TRBV6-3|many|TRBD2
TGTGCCAGCAGTTACTCGATGGCCTCGATTTTAGCGGGAGGTCGCGCAGATACGCAGTATTTT
CASSYSMASILAGGRADTQYF
>TRBJ2-3|TRBV20-1|few|TRBD2
TGCAGTGGCAACCGGCTAGCGGGACGGACAGATACGCAGTATTTT
CSGNRLAGRTDTQYF
>TRBJ2-1|TRBV24-1|few|TRBD1
TGTGCCACCAGGGATACAGGGGGCGGTGAGCAGCTCTTC
CATRDTGGGEQLF
>TRBJ1-1|TRBV7-3|NA|NA
TGTGCCAGCAGCTTATTGGGGGCCACTGAAGCTTTCTTT
CASSLLGATEAFF
>TRBJ2-7|TRBV12-3/TRBV12-4|once|NA
TGTGCCAGCAGCCCCCAGCGGGCCTCCTACGAGCAGTACTTC
CASSPQRASYEQYF
>TRBJ1-1|TRBV29-1|many|NA
TGCAGCTCCGGCGGGGGCGGGCCCGGTTACGCGAACACTGAAGCTTTCTTT
CSSGGGGPGYANTEAFF
>TRBJ2-7|TRBV2|many|NA
TGTGCCAGCAGGGATGACAGTTACGAGCAGTACTTC
CASRDDSYEQYF
>TRBJ1-3|TRBV12-3/TRBV12-4|few|NA
TGTGCCAGCAGTTTCGCGGGGGGGTCTGGAAACACCATATATTTT
CASSFAGGSGNTIYF
>TRBJ2-1|TRBV7-8|NA|TRBD2
TGTGCCAGCAGCCGCCAACTAGCGGGAGGTCTCAATGAGCAGTTCTTC
CASSRQLAGGLNEQFF
>TRBJ1-1|TRBV6-2/TRBV6-3|many|NA
TGTGCCAGCAGTCAAACATTAGACACTGAAGCTTTCTTT
CASSQTLDTEAFF
>TRBJ2-2|TRBV6-6|NA|TRBD1
TGTGCCAGCAATCTCAGGGCAGGGGGTGCATCCGGGGAGCTGTTTTTT
CASNLRAGGASGELFF
>TRBJ2-1|TRBV7-2|many|TRBD2
TGTGCCAGCAGCTTAGAAGGCGGGAGCGTAACTGAGCAGTTCTTC
CASSLEGGSVTEQFF